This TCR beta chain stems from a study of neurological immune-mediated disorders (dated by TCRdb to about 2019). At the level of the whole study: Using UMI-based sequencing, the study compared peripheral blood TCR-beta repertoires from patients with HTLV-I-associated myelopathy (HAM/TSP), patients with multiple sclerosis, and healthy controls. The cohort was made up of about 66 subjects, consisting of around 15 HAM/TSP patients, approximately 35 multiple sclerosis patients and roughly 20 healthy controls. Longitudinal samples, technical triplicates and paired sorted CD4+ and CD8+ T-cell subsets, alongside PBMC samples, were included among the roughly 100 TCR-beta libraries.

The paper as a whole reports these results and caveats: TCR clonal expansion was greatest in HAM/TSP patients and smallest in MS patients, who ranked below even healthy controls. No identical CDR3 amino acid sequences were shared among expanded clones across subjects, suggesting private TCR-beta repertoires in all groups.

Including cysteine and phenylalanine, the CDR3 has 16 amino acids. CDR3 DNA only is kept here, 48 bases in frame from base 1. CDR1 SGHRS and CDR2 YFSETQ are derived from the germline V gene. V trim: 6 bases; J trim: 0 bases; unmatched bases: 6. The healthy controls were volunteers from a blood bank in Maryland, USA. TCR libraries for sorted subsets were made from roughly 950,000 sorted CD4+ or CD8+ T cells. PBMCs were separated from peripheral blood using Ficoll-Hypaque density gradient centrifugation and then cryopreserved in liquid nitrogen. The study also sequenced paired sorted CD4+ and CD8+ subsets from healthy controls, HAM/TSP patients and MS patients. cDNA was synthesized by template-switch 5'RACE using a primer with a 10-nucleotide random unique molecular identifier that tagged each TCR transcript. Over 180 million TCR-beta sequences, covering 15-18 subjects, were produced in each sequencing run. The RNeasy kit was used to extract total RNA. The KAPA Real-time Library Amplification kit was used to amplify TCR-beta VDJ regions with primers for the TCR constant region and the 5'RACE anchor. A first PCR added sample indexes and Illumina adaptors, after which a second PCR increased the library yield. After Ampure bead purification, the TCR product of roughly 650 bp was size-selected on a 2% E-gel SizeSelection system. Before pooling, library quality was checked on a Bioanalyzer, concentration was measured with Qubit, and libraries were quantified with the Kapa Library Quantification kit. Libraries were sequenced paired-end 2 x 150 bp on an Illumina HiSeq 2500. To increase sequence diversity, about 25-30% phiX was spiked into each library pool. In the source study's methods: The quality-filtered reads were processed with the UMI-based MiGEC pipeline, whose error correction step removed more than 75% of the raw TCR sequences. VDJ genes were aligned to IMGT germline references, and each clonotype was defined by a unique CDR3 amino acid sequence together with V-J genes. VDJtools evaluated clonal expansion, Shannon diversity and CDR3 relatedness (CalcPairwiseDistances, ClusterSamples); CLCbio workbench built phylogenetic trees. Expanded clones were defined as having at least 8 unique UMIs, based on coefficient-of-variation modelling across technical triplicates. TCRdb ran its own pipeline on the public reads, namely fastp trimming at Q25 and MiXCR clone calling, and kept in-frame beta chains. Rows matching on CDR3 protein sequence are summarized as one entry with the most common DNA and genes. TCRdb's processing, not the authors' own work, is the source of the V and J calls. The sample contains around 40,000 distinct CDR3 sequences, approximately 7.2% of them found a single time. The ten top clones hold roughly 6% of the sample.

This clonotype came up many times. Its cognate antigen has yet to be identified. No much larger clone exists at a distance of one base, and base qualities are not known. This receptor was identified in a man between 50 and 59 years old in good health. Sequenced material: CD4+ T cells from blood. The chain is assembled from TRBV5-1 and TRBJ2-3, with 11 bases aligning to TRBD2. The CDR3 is CASTSGLAGSTDTQYF. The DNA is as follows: TGCGCCAGCACCTCTGGACTAGCGGGTAGCACAGATACGCAGTATTTT.